The 29 T cell receptor beta chains presented below share a single source sample, sequenced in a study of breast tumors, draining lymph nodes, adjacent tissues. TCRdb re-derived calls from the multiplex PCR reads in MiXCR, one entry per CDR3 protein. The table shows around 230,000 distinct CDR3 sequences, with less than 40% occurring only once. Samples came from axillary lymph nodes draining the breast cancer. The source material was axillary lymph node tissue. Receptors originate from a female donor with breast cancer. Some clones in this sample may be carry-over from other donors' samples.

This clonotype was seen at least ten times. The V and J genes are TRBV2 and TRBJ1-2, with D possibly matching TRBD1 (6 bases). V was shortened by 7 bases and J by 6 bases, with 15 bases between the two germline ends. The CDR3 loop spans 13 amino acids. The germline CDR1 and CDR2 sequences are SNHLY and FYNNEI. This CDR3 is CASNRNREDGYTF. CDR3 coding DNA: TGTGCCAGCAATAGGAACAGGGAGGATGGCTACACCTTC.

This sequence joins TRBV6-1 and TRBJ2-2; no definite D call. The V gene lost 11 bases and the J gene lost 1 base, with 11 bases spanning the gap. The CDR3 consists of 13 residues. Germline CDR1 reads MNHNS; CDR2 reads SASEGT. The CDR3: CASSPWNTGELFF. The CDR3 DNA sequence: TGTGCCTCATCACCTTGGAACACCGGGGAGCTGTTTTTT.

This clonotype was counted at least ten times. V gene TRBV7-9 combines with J gene TRBJ2-7; D not certain. Trimming stripped 5 bases from V and 4 bases from J, with 15 bases between. This CDR3 comprises 14 residues. The germline V gene has CDR1 SEHNR and CDR2 FQNEAQ (reference sequence). The CDR3 region has the DNA TGTGCCAGCAGCGTACAGAGACACCCGTACGAGCAGTACTTC. Encoded protein: CASSVQRHPYEQYF.

This clonotype was seen ten or more times. This chain connects TRBV4-1 to TRBJ2-2; TRBD1 agrees at 9 bases. This CDR3 region has 16 residues. V was pared by 4 bases and J by 5 bases, with 8 bases of the junction left unmatched. CDR1 is MGHRA, CDR2 YSYEKL, per germline. In DNA, the CDR3 is TGCGCCAGCAGCCTCAGGACAGGGGAGAGTACCGGGGAGCTGTTTTTT. Protein product: CASSLRTGESTGELFF.

The sample holds many counts of this clonotype. A much larger clonotype is one base distant, so this may be a read error. This rearrangement joins TRBV7-9 to TRBJ2-5; possibly TRBD2 for D (6 bases). This CDR3 region has 15 residues. Germline lookup yields CDR1 SEHNR and CDR2 FQNEAQ (reference sequence). The CDR3 DNA sequence: TGTGCCAGCAGCTTAGGAGGGACTTCTCAAGAGACCCAGCACTTC. Translating gives CASSLGGTSQETQHF.

This clonotype was seen ten or more times. The chain recombines TRBV20-1 with TRBJ1-5; D unclear. CDR3 length: 14 residues. V lost 5 bases and J lost 0, with 11 bases in between. Looked up from germline, CDR1 is DFQATT and CDR2 is SNEGSKA (reference sequence). CDR3 in amino acids: CSAFRPYSNQPQHF. The DNA of the CDR3 is TGCAGTGCTTTCCGCCCTTATAGCAATCAGCCCCAGCATTTT.

Turning to this clonotype: A much larger clone sits a single nucleotide away, making a read error possible. The conserved closing phenylalanine or tryptophan is absent in this CDR3, likely reflecting a read error. The chain joins TRBV28 to TRBJ2-1, with 9 bases aligning to TRBD2. CDR3 size: 15 residues. The trim removed 6 bases at V and 4 bases at J, leaving 7 bases unmatched. Looked up from germline, CDR1 is MDHEN and CDR2 is SYDVKM. In nucleotides, the CDR3 is TGTGCCAGCAGAAGCGGGAGGTTAACATACAATGAGCAGTTCCTC. This sequence encodes CASRSGRLTYNEQFL.

This clonotype has at least ten counts. V usage is TRBV27 and J usage is TRBJ2-3; no clear D gene. V shed 7 bases and J shed 5 bases, with 10 bases lying between them. CDR3 length: 12 residues. Per the germline V gene, CDR1 is MNHEY and CDR2 is SMNVEV (reference sequence). As DNA, the CDR3 is TGTGCCAGCAAGGTAGCAGGAGATACGCAGTATTTT. The encoded protein is CASKVAGDTQYF.

This clonotype came up many times. The V gene is TRBV18, the J gene TRBJ2-7, with 8 bases identical to TRBD1. The CDR3 runs to 15 residues. Germline assignment: CDR1 KGHSH and CDR2 LQKENI. Trimming took 5 bases from V and 4 from J; bases not matched to a gene: 10. The chain's CDR3 is CASSRVQGARYEQYF. The CDR3 nucleotides are TGTGCCAGCTCAAGGGTCCAGGGGGCGCGGTACGAGCAGTACTTC.

This clonotype has at least ten counts. The chain combines TRBV6-1 with TRBJ2-5; 7 positions match TRBD1. The CDR3 loop spans 15 amino acids. Per the germline V gene, CDR1 is MNHNS and CDR2 is SASEGT. V lost 7 bases to trimming and J lost 5 bases; unmatched junction nucleotides: 13. CDR3 amino acids: CASTLIGGWWETQYF. DNA for the CDR3: TGTGCCAGCACTTTAATAGGGGGCTGGTGGGAGACCCAGTACTTC.

This clonotype has at least ten counts. This chain links TRBV4-3 with TRBJ2-2; 9 bases match TRBD2. V shed 0 bases and J 0 bases; nucleotides not matched to a gene: 2. Germline V gene data show CDR1 as LGHNA and CDR2 as YSLEER. The CDR3 contains 17 residues. CDR3 loop: CASSQDIAGANTGELFF. CDR3 DNA: TGCGCCAGCAGCCAAGACATAGCGGGAGCGAACACCGGGGAGCTGTTTTTT.

On this clonotype itself: At one end, the junction sequence differs from germline, possibly due to a read error. The chain has TRBV5-1 and TRBJ2-6; D might be TRBD1 (5 bases). CDR3 length: 13 residues. CDR1 is SGHRS, CDR2 YFSETQ, per germline. CDR3 bases: TGCGCCAGCAGCTTGGGGGGCAGGGTGACTGAAGCTTTC. Amino acid sequence: CASSLGGRVTEAF.

In its sample, this clonotype was seen many times. The rearrangement links TRBV5-1 to TRBJ2-1; D is perhaps TRBD2 (5 bases). The germline V gene has CDR1 SGHRS and CDR2 YFSETQ. Trimming took off 0 bases at V and 4 bases at J, with 11 bases between the two ends. The CDR3 contains 15 residues. The CDR3 is CASSLEAGRYNEQFF. CDR3 bases: TGCGCCAGCAGCTTGGAGGCGGGTCGGTACAATGAGCAGTTCTTC.

This clonotype has ten or more counts. The V gene is TRBV11-3, the J gene TRBJ2-1, with D perhaps TRBD1 (5 bases). V was trimmed by 1 base and J by 5 bases, leaving 18 bases between them. This CDR3 contains 17 residues. CDR1 is SGHNT, CDR2 YENEEA, per germline. The CDR3 DNA follows: TGTGCCAGCAGCTTAGTGATTACGACAGTGGGTGACAATGAGCAGTTCTTC. It encodes CASSLVITTVGDNEQFF.

Ten or more counts support this clonotype. This sequence joins TRBV6-2 or TRBV6-3 and TRBJ2-2; 7 nucleotides match TRBD2. V lost 9 bases to trimming and J lost 8 bases; unmatched junction nucleotides: 12. The CDR3 is 14 amino acids. Germline CDR1 MNHEY, CDR2 SVGEGT. In DNA form, the CDR3 reads TGTGCCAGTACCCTGGCCGGGAGGCGAGGGGAGCTGTTTTTT. This encodes CASTLAGRRGELFF.

This clonotype was seen repeatedly, ten times or more. The chain employs TRBV7-9 and TRBJ1-6; a possible D gene is TRBD1 (6 bases). V was pared by 2 bases and J by 8 bases, with 10 bases between. In germline, CDR1 is SEHNR, CDR2 FQNEAQ (reference sequence). The CDR3 has 14 amino acids. The CDR3 sequence: CASSLTTGHSPLHF. The CDR3 DNA is TGTGCCAGCAGCTTAACGACAGGACATTCACCCCTCCACTTT. The whole variable domain, remainder taken from reference TRBV7-9 and TRBJ1-6, is DTGVSQNPRHKITKRGQNVTFRCDPISEHNRLYWYRQTLGQGPEFLTYFQNEAQLEKSRLLSDRFSAERPKGSFSTLEIQRTEQGDSAMYLCASSLTTGHSPLHFGNGTRLTVT.

As regards this clonotype: With a much larger clone just one base away, this may be a read error. The rearrangement joins TRBV7-6 to TRBJ2-1; 7 nucleotides align to TRBD1. The V gene's germline CDR1 is SGHVS and CDR2 FNYEAQ. The CDR3 consists of 15 residues. The CDR3 region is CASSLEPGQSNEQLF. For the CDR3, the DNA is TGTGCCAGCAGCTTAGAGCCGGGACAGAGCAATGAGCAGCTCTTC.

In this sample, this clonotype turned up many times. The rearrangement joins TRBV7-2 to TRBJ2-1; D ambiguous. Germline V lookup: CDR1 SGHTA, CDR2 FQGNSA. The CDR3 totals 15 residues. V was trimmed by 1 base and J by 2 bases, leaving 9 bases between them. In nucleotides, the CDR3 is TGTGCCAGCAGCTTAGGAAGCAGTCCCTACAATGAGCAGTTCTTC. This codes for CASSLGSSPYNEQFF.

This clonotype was seen a few times. This chain uses TRBV12-3 or TRBV12-4 with TRBJ2-3, with D uncertain. Trimming took off 2 bases at V and 4 bases at J, with 10 bases between the two ends. The CDR3 contains 14 residues. The CDR3 reads CASSLTVSPDTQYF. DNA for the CDR3: TGTGCCAGCAGTTTAACCGTTTCTCCAGATACGCAGTATTTT.

The table lists this clonotype with many counts. V gene TRBV20-1 combines with J gene TRBJ2-5, with TRBD2 identical over 12 bases. CDR3 length: 13 residues. Germline V gene data show CDR1 as DFQATT and CDR2 as SNEGSKA (reference sequence). The ends lost 6 bases at V and 6 bases at J; junction bases unmatched: 5. The CDR3 is CSAATSGRKTQYF. Written as DNA, the CDR3 is TGCAGTGCGGCGACTAGCGGGAGAAAGACCCAGTACTTC.

Details on this clonotype: At one of its ends the junction is not consistent with the germline gene, which may arise from a read error. The V call is TRBV20-1, the J call TRBJ1-3; 7 bases fit TRBD1. The CDR3 totals 12 residues. CDR1 DFQATT and CDR2 SNEGSKA come from the germline V gene (reference sequence). CDR3: CSVTTGINTTYF. The CDR3 DNA is TGCAGTGTGACGACAGGGATAAACACCACATATTTT.

This clonotype showed up many times. The chain has TRBV29-1 and TRBJ1-2; unclear D gene. Germline loops: CDR1 SQVTM, CDR2 ANQGSEA. There are 13 residues in the CDR3. V was cut by 1 base and J by 7 bases, with 13 bases left in between. The CDR3 protein is CSVEAAADRGYTF. CDR3 sequence (DNA): TGCAGCGTTGAAGCAGCAGCTGACCGTGGCTACACCTTC.

About this clonotype: This may be a read error, as it is one base from a much larger clone. This chain uses TRBV30 with TRBJ2-1; 14 positions agree with TRBD2. J was trimmed by 10 bases and V by 5 bases; bases with no gene match: 10. CDR1 GTSNPN and CDR2 SVGIG come from the germline V gene (reference sequence). CDR3 length: 15 residues. This chain's CDR3 is CAWAGTSGSTGEQFF. DNA of the CDR3: TGTGCCTGGGCCGGGACTAGCGGGAGTACAGGGGAGCAGTTCTTC.

This clonotype has at least ten counts. The rearrangement joins TRBV5-1 to TRBJ2-3; 10 bases align to TRBD2. This CDR3 contains 14 residues. CDR1 SGHRS and CDR2 YFSETQ come from the germline V gene. V shed 4 bases and J 7 bases; nucleotides not matched to a gene: 6. The CDR3 DNA is TGCGCCAGCAGCCGATCTAGCGGGGGTAATACGCAGTATTTT. Protein: CASSRSSGGNTQYF.

Remarks on this clonotype: The junction differs from germline at one of its ends, possibly a read error. The chain employs TRBV19 and TRBJ2-7, with 7 positions matching TRBD2. CDR1 is LNHDA, CDR2 SQIVND, per germline (reference sequence). The CDR3 is 13 amino acids. CDR3 sequence (DNA): TGTGGCAGTAGTACCTCTAGCGGCTACGAGCAGTACTTC. Protein sequence: CGSSTSSGYEQYF.

This clonotype was recorded many times. This CDR3 reads CASSEEWTGGPHEQYF. Written as DNA, the CDR3 is TGTGCCAGCAGTGAAGAGTGGACGGGAGGGCCCCACGAGCAGTACTTC. The rearrangement uses TRBV2 and TRBJ2-7, with TRBD2 identical over 8 bases. CDR3 length: 16 amino acids. CDR1 is SNHLY and CDR2 is FYNNEI in the germline V gene. J lost 5 bases, V lost 1 base, and 10 bases had no gene match. Based on the CDR3 plus reference TRBV2 and TRBJ2-7, the full variable domain is EPEVTQTPSHQVTQMGQEVILRCVPISNHLYFYWYRQILGQKVEFLVSFYNNEISEKSEIFDDQFSVERPDGSNFTLKIRSTKLEDSAMYFCASSEEWTGGPHEQYFGPGTRLTVT.

This clonotype was counted at least ten times. This chain uses TRBV7-8 with TRBJ2-7; 7 nucleotides align to TRBD1. This CDR3 spans 14 amino acids. CDR1 is SGHVS, CDR2 FQNEAQ, per germline. V was pared by 0 bases and J by 12 bases, with 11 bases of the junction left unmatched. The CDR3 loop is CASSLAAQGSYLYF. The CDR3 nucleotides read TGTGCCAGCAGCTTAGCGGCACAGGGGAGTTATCTGTACTTC.

Many counts were recorded for this clonotype. This chain joins TRBV19 and TRBJ1-5; tentatively, D is TRBD1 (5 bases). The CDR3 has 13 amino acids. Germline V gives CDR1 LNHDA, CDR2 SQIVND (reference sequence). V was cut by 9 bases and J by 4 bases, with 13 bases left in between. The CDR3 DNA sequence: TGTGCCAGCAGCTTACAGGCTAATCAGCCCCAGCATTTT. Its protein is CASSLQANQPQHF. Full variable domain (remainder filled in from reference TRBV19 and TRBJ1-5): DGGITQSPKYLFRKEGQNVTLSCEQNLNHDAMYWYRQDPGQGLRLIYYSQIVNDFQKGDIAEGYSVSREKKESFPLTVTSAQKNPTAFYLCASSLQANQPQHFGDGTRLSIL.

This clonotype was detected many times. This sequence joins TRBV5-1 and TRBJ2-2; 9 bases align to TRBD2. CDR3 length equals 16 residues. V trimming: 0 bases; J trimming: 6 bases; junction bases outside the gene matches: 6. Germline lookup yields CDR1 SGHRS and CDR2 YFSETQ. CDR3 in DNA: TGCGCCAGCAGCTTGGGGCTAGCGGGACGGGCCGGGGAGCTGTTTTTT. Its translation is CASSLGLAGRAGELFF.